The T cell receptor (beta chain) described here comes from a study of graft-versus-host responses after intestinal transplantation. Overall study: Each recipient received a multivisceral, liver-intestinal, or isolated intestinal graft.

TCRdb keeps only in-frame clones here, not all; method: immunoSEQ multiplex PCR. Among some 110,000 clones listed, about 90% were seen once. Germline V lookup: CDR1 MNHEY, CDR2 SVGAGI. The CDR3 is 14 residues long. Between the trimmed V and J ends, which lost 0 bases and 4 bases, there was a span of 9 bases. In regard to this clone: The antigen is unknown.

General study points: Subjects displaying graft-donor T cell macrochimerism possessed elevated graft-versus-host to host-versus-graft clonal ratios inside allografts. Some GvH clones appeared in ileal mucosa or blood before recipient bone marrow.

The J gene is TRBJ1-2, the V gene TRBV6-5; D is possibly TRBD1 (6 bases). This clonotype originated in a human donor who received an intestinal transplant. The specimen was unstimulated CD4+ T cells sorted from spleen or lymph node cells, collected before intestinal transplant. The chain's CDR3 is CASSYSEGGYGYTF. CDR3 bases: TGTGCCAGCAGTTACTCTGAGGGGGGCTATGGCTACACCTTC.